One and the same sample provided the 11 T cell receptor beta chains below, sequenced in a study of blood T cell repertoires in COVID-19. Assay used: immunoSEQ multiplex PCR; TCRdb lists only in-frame clones, some missing. Of around 290,000 clones in the sample, roughly 90% are singletons; the top ten hold around 14%. The sequencing sample was made of peripheral blood. These receptors all come from a woman in her seventies with COVID-19, enrolled during active disease.

The chain is built from TRBV4-1 and TRBJ2-1; 11 bases agree with TRBD2. Germline assignment: CDR1 MGHRA and CDR2 YSYEKL. V trimming: 1 base; J trimming: 1 base; junction bases outside the gene matches: 6. The CDR3 sequence is 18 residues long. CDR3 sequence (DNA): TGCGCCAGCAGCCAAGGGGTAGCGGGGGGGCGGTCCTACAATGAGCAGTTCTTC. Its translation: CASSQGVAGGRSYNEQFF.

The chain combines TRBV15 with TRBJ2-7, with D perhaps TRBD1 (6 bases). Trimming took off 4 bases at V and 6 bases at J, with 16 bases between the two ends. This CDR3 region has 14 residues. Germline assignment: CDR1 LNHNV and CDR2 YYDKDF (reference sequence). For the CDR3, the DNA is TGTGCCACCAGCAACCCCGGGACAATAGGCGAGCAGTACTTC. It encodes CATSNPGTIGEQYF.

This chain joins TRBV28 and TRBJ1-1, with TRBD1 matching 9 bases. CDR1 MDHEN and CDR2 SYDVKM come from the germline V gene. J lost 7 bases, V lost 11 bases, and 11 bases had no gene match. The CDR3 totals 13 residues. The CDR3 sequence is CAWSSGTGIEAFF. The CDR3 DNA sequence: TGTGCCTGGTCCTCCGGGACAGGGATTGAAGCTTTCTTT.

The CDR3 bases are TGTGCCAGCAGCCGTACCACAGGGGTCTCACCCCTCCACTTT. It yields the protein CASSRTTGVSPLHF. The chain links TRBV27 to TRBJ1-6; 7 nucleotides align to TRBD1. V lost 6 bases and J lost 10; bases outside the gene matches: 9. Germline-derived CDR1 and CDR2 are MNHEY and SMNVEV (reference sequence). The CDR3 has 14 amino acids.

CDR3 nucleotides: TGTGCCAGCAGCTTAGGTCAGGGAGGAGAAAAACTGTTTTTT. Its protein is CASSLGQGGEKLFF. V gene TRBV7-6 combines with J gene TRBJ1-4; the D gene is possibly TRBD1 (5 bases). Trimming stripped 1 base from V and 8 bases from J, with 11 bases between. CDR3 length equals 14 residues. Germline V gene data show CDR1 as SGHVS and CDR2 as FNYEAQ.

V is TRBV7-2 and J is TRBJ1-4; 7 bases match TRBD1. V lost 5 bases, J lost 8 bases, and 11 bases stayed unmatched. The germline V gene encodes CDR1 SGHTA and CDR2 FQGNSA. The CDR3 has 15 amino acids. This chain's CDR3 is CASSPTRQGGEKLFF. The CDR3, as DNA: TGTGCCAGCAGCCCCACCAGACAGGGAGGCGAAAAACTGTTTTTT.

The V and J genes are TRBV10-3 and TRBJ1-1; unclear D gene. V lost 6 bases, J lost 1 base, and 9 bases lay in between. Germline V gene data show CDR1 as ENHRY and CDR2 as SYGVKD. The CDR3 spans 13 residues. The CDR3 protein is CAISGNSNTEAFF. CDR3 sequence (DNA): TGTGCCATCAGCGGGAATTCGAACACTGAAGCTTTCTTT.

The V and J genes are TRBV24-1 and TRBJ1-1; D not certain. Germline V gene lookup returns CDR1 KGHDR and CDR2 SFDVKD. The CDR3 consists of 12 residues. The germline V and J ends were trimmed by 2 bases and 9 bases, with 9 bases remaining between them. The CDR3 region is CATSDSWQKAFF. In DNA form, the CDR3 reads TGTGCCACCAGTGATTCGTGGCAGAAAGCTTTCTTT.

Concerning this clone: This specimen includes other DNA sequences encoding the same CDR3. The rearrangement uses TRBV7-9 and TRBJ2-5; D is ambiguous. Trimming stripped 5 bases from V and 5 bases from J, with 15 bases between. The germline V gene encodes CDR1 SEHNR and CDR2 FQNEAQ (reference sequence). The CDR3 loop spans 14 amino acids. The CDR3 nucleotides read TGTGCCAGCAGCCCTAGAGGTGGAGTGGAGACCCAGTACTTC. Translated: CASSPRGGVETQYF. The entire variable domain, with the rest obtained from reference TRBV7-9 and TRBJ2-5, is as follows: DTGVSQNPRHKITKRGQNVTFRCDPISEHNRLYWYRQTLGQGPEFLTYFQNEAQLEKSRLLSDRFSAERPKGSFSTLEIQRTEQGDSAMYLCASSPRGGVETQYFGPGTRLLVL.

This chain uses TRBV2 with TRBJ2-2, with 7 bases fitting TRBD1. In germline, CDR1 is SNHLY, CDR2 FYNNEI. This CDR3 has 16 residues. V lost 3 bases to trimming and J lost 1 base; unmatched junction nucleotides: 5. CDR3 sequence: CASSDLRQGNTGELFF. In DNA form, the CDR3 reads TGTGCCAGCAGTGACTTACGACAGGGGAACACCGGGGAGCTGTTTTTT.

This clone occurred a few times. The rearrangement joins TRBV5-6 to TRBJ2-1; 8 nucleotides agree with TRBD2. This CDR3 is built from 16 residues. The germline gives CDR1 SGHDT, CDR2 YYEEEE. V trimming: 7 bases; J trimming: 4 bases; junction bases outside the gene matches: 13. The CDR3 sequence is CASWGVLAETYNEQFF. As DNA, the CDR3 is TGTGCCAGCTGGGGGGTACTAGCGGAGACGTACAATGAGCAGTTCTTC.